Shown below are 10 T cell receptor beta chains from a single sample sequenced in a study of T cell responses to AZD1222 COVID-19 vaccine. The assay was immunoSEQ multiplex PCR, and TCRdb's table has in-frame clones only and misses some. Of 15,000 to 20,000 clones in the sample, 81% were seen once. Specimen: peripheral blood, collected 28 days after the second AZD1222 dose. Receptor source: an adult who received the AZD1222 COVID-19 vaccine.

This clone was counted a single time. Written as DNA, the CDR3 is TGCAGCGTTCGGACGGGAGGGTACGACACCGGGGAGCTGTTTTTT. Protein: CSVRTGGYDTGELFF. The gene calls are TRBV29-1 and TRBJ2-2; 8 bases match TRBD2. With 5 bases clipped from V and 3 bases from J, the junction kept 8 bases outside the gene matches. Germline CDR1 and CDR2: SQVTM and ANQGSEA. This CDR3 contains 15 residues.

V is TRBV12-3 or TRBV12-4 and J is TRBJ1-1; D call uncertain. There are 13 residues in the CDR3. V was pared by 3 bases and J by 5 bases, with 10 bases between. CDR3 nucleotides: TGTGCCAGCAGTTTCGAGTCTCTGACTGAAGCTTTCTTT. This translates into CASSFESLTEAFF.

This chain links TRBV7-9 with TRBJ2-2, with TRBD1 matching over 8 bases. There are 15 residues in the CDR3. The V segment lost 5 bases and the J segment 8 bases; nucleotides outside the gene matches: 10. Germline CDR1 is SEHNR and CDR2 is FQNEAQ (reference sequence). Written as DNA, the CDR3 is TGTGCCAGCAGCGCCCACGGACAGGGTGAGGGGGAGCTGTTTTTT. This codes for CASSAHGQGEGELFF.

The chain joins TRBV4-1 to TRBJ2-1; 9 bases fit TRBD2. V dropped 0 bases and J dropped 2; count of bases not matched to a gene: 5. CDR3 length equals 17 residues. Germline V gives CDR1 MGHRA, CDR2 YSYEKL. CDR3 amino acids: CASSQDLAGGTYNEQFF. As DNA, the CDR3 is TGCGCCAGCAGCCAAGATTTGGCGGGAGGGACCTACAATGAGCAGTTCTTC.

The chain employs TRBV6-2 or TRBV6-3 and TRBJ2-5; 12 nucleotides align to TRBD2. This CDR3 comprises 16 residues. The V and J ends lost 5 bases and 1 base, in that order; junction bases with no gene match: 5. CDR1 is MNHEY and CDR2 is SVGEGT in the germline V gene. CDR3 in amino acids: CASSHGLAGTQETQYF. In DNA form, the CDR3 reads TGTGCCAGCAGTCACGGACTAGCGGGGACCCAAGAGACCCAGTACTTC.

This clone appeared a single time. The V and J genes are TRBV19 and TRBJ1-6, with unresolved D. Deletions cut 4 bases from V and 10 bases from J, with 11 bases between. Germline V gives CDR1 LNHDA, CDR2 SQIVND (reference sequence). CDR3 length: 13 amino acids. The DNA of the CDR3 is TGTGCCAGTAGTACCATCGCCCGGTCACCCCTCCACTTT. It yields the protein CASSTIARSPLHF.

This clone was picked up a small number of times. The chain uses TRBV5-4 and TRBJ2-2, with no clear D. Germline V lookup: CDR1 SGHNT, CDR2 YYREEE (reference sequence). The V gene lost 4 bases and the J gene lost 7 bases, with 8 bases spanning the gap. This CDR3 region has 12 residues. The CDR3 is CASSGKVGELFF. In nucleotides, the CDR3 is TGTGCCAGCAGCGGCAAGGTCGGGGAGCTGTTTTTT.

The CDR3: CASSEGGFTGEKLFF. CDR3 coding DNA: TGTGCCAGCAGTGAAGGGGGCTTCACTGGGGAAAAACTGTTTTTT. The V call is TRBV6-1, the J call TRBJ1-4, with D possibly matching TRBD1 (5 bases). The V gene's germline CDR1 is MNHNS and CDR2 SASEGT. Trimming took 1 base from V and 8 from J, leaving 14 bases between them. The CDR3 has 15 residues.

V gene TRBV6-1 combines with J gene TRBJ1-2; D is possibly TRBD1 (5 bases). CDR3 size: 16 residues. The ends were cut back, 1 base at V and 2 bases at J, with 14 bases in the middle. Per the germline V gene, CDR1 is MNHNS and CDR2 is SASEGT. CDR3 residues: CASSEVSGTVNYGYTF. Written as DNA, the CDR3 is TGTGCCAGCAGTGAAGTATCCGGGACGGTGAACTATGGCTACACCTTC.

The V call is TRBV7-8, the J call TRBJ1-6, with D tentatively TRBD1 (6 bases). The CDR3 extends over 14 amino acids. Germline V gives CDR1 SGHVS, CDR2 FQNEAQ. Deletions cut 1 base from V and 8 bases from J, with 9 bases between. For the CDR3, the DNA is TGTGCCAGCAGCTTAGAGGACAGTTATTCACCCCTCCACTTT. Amino acids: CASSLEDSYSPLHF.